Sequencing of this TCR beta chain was carried out in a study of T cell responses to AZD1222 COVID-19 vaccine. Study information: Investigators merged groups given second doses at roughly 4 or roughly 12 weeks.

Between the trimmed V and J ends, which lost 0 bases and 7 bases, there was a span of 9 bases. Per the germline V gene, CDR1 is LNHNV and CDR2 is YYDKDF (reference sequence). CDR3 length equals 13 residues. The assay was immunoSEQ multiplex PCR, and TCRdb's table has in-frame clones only and misses some. The table shows 100,000 to 140,000 clones, with about 90% occurring only once. The gene calls are TRBV15 and TRBJ1-1; D is uncertain. Sequences were derived from peripheral blood, sampled on day 0 of AZD1222 vaccination. This receptor was identified in an adult in good health. This CDR3 reads CATSRDVVGEAFF. In DNA, the CDR3 is TGTGCCACCAGCAGAGACGTGGTAGGTGAAGCTTTCTTT.